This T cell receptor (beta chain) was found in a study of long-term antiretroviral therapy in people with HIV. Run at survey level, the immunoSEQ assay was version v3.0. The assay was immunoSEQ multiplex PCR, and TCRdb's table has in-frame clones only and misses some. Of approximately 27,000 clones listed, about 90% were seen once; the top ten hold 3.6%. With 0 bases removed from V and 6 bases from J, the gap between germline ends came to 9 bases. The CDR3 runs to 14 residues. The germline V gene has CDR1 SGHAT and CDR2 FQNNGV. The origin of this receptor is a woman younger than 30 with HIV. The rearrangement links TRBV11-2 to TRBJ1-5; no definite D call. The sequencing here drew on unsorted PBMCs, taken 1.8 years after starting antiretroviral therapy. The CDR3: CASSLEFAGQPQHF. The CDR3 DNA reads TGTGCCAGCAGCTTAGAGTTTGCGGGTCAGCCCCAGCATTTT.